This TCR beta chain comes out of a study of T-cell reconstitution after alpha-beta-depleted transplantation in children. Deletions cut 5 bases from V and 0 bases from J, with 10 bases between. CDR3 length equals 14 residues. From germline, CDR1 is MNHEY and CDR2 SVGAGI. Preparation of the TCRbeta library involved a method that used unique molecular identifiers. TCRdb called the PCR reads again in MiXCR, with one record for every CDR3 protein. The table lists fewer than 120,000 distinct CDR3 sequences, about a tenth of them singletons. The chain recombines TRBV6-5 with TRBJ1-2; a weak D match, TRBD1 (5 bases). Material: PBMCs from the stem cell graft donor, obtained from the stem cell graft. The receptor was isolated from a human donor who donated a stem cell graft to a child with acute lymphoblastic leukemia. The CDR3 DNA reads TGTGCCAGCAGTCTAGGGGCATCTAACTATGGCTACACCTTC. Translation: CASSLGASNYGYTF.